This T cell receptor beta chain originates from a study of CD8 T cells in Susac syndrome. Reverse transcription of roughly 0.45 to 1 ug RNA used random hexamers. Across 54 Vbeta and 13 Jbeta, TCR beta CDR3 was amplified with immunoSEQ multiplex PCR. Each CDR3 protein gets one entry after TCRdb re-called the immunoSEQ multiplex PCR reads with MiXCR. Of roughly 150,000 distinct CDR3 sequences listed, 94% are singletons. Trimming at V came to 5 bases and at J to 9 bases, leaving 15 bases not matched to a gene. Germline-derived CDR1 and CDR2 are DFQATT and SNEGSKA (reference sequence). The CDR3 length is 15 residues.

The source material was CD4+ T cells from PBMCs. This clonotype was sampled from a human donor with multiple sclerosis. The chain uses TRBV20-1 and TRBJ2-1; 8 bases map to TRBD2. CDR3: CSAPRGGGPRSEQFF. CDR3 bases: TGCAGTGCTCCTCGGGGGGGAGGGCCCCGATCTGAGCAGTTCTTC.